This T cell receptor (beta chain) came from a study of vaccination effects on CD4 cells after COVID-19. A remark on this clone: Its specificity is not known.

Sequencing was preceded by expansion of antigen-specific CD4+ T cells with viral peptide pools in the ViraFEST assay. A roughly 10-day culture period preceded the isolation of CD4+ T cells. Vaccinated recipients, who were negative for nucleocapsid antibodies, had no history of SARS-CoV-2 infection. Per the germline V gene, CDR1 is SGHTA and CDR2 is FQGNSA. The CDR3 spans 14 residues. The V gene lost 5 bases and the J gene lost 4 bases, with 12 bases spanning the gap. Only in-frame clones appear in the TCRdb table, and some are missing; sequencing was by immunoSEQ multiplex PCR. In the table there are roughly 41,000 clones, roughly 66% of which are singletons.

This TCR was sampled from a human donor who received a COVID-19 vaccine. The starting material was CD4+ T cells from PBMCs cultured with HCoV-OC43 spike peptides, obtained before COVID-19 vaccination. The subset was: HCoV-OC43 spike overlapping peptide pool stimulation. The chain joins TRBV7-2 to TRBJ1-3, with D maybe TRBD1 (5 bases). CDR3 nucleotides: TGTGCCAGCAGCCAATACAGGAACGGAAACACCATATATTTT. Encoded protein: CASSQYRNGNTIYF.